The 30 T cell receptor beta chains below were found in one sample sequenced in a study of shared clonotypes between healthy human individuals. Selected positively for CCR7 and CD45RO-negative, naive CD8 cells excluded terminally differentiated effector memory CD45RA+ cells. The repertoire was sequenced with immunoSEQ multiplex PCR; TCRdb's copy has only in-frame clones and lacks some. Found here are nearly 2 million clones, about 95% of them singletons; the top ten hold 0.95% to 1.5%. The specimen was naive CD8+ T cells sorted from blood. Source of these receptors: a young man in good health.

This clone was found once. In nucleotides, the CDR3 is TGCGCCAGCAGCCAAGAAAGGCGAATAGCGGGAGGCATTTCTTTTTTAAGGGATGAGCAGTTCTTC. This translates into CASSQERRIAGGISFLRDEQFF. This sequence joins TRBV4-3 and TRBJ2-1; 10 nucleotides agree with TRBD2. Germline CDR1 LGHNA, CDR2 YSLEER. The CDR3 runs to 22 residues. J lost 8 bases, V lost 0 bases, and 25 bases had no gene match.

The chain links TRBV6-6 to TRBJ1-2; perhaps TRBD1 as D (5 bases). In germline, CDR1 is MNHNY, CDR2 SVGAGI (reference sequence). Trimming left V 0 bases short and J 8 bases short, with 13 bases between. The CDR3 is 14 amino acids. The CDR3 sequence is CASSYSEGWGGYTF. Written as DNA, the CDR3 is TGTGCCAGCAGTTACTCCGAGGGATGGGGGGGCTACACCTTC.

The rearrangement links TRBV4-2 to TRBJ2-7; tentative D call: TRBD2 (6 bases). With 3 bases removed from V and 9 bases from J, the gap between germline ends came to 24 bases. The germline CDR1 and CDR2 sequences are LGHNA and YNFKEQ. The CDR3 runs 16 residues. The CDR3 here is CASSQDRDGGGKGQYF. In nucleotides, the CDR3 is TGTGCCAGCAGCCAGGATAGGGATGGTGGAGGGAAGGGGCAGTACTTC.

This rearrangement joins TRBV7-8 to TRBJ2-1; unclear D gene. The CDR3 sequence is 13 residues long. Germline CDR1 SGHVS, CDR2 FQNEAQ. The CDR3 is CASQPGSYNEQFF. For the CDR3, the DNA is TGTGCGTCTCAACCCGGGTCCTACAATGAGCAGTTCTTC. Based on the CDR3 plus reference TRBV7-8 and TRBJ2-1, the full variable domain is GAGVSQSPRYKVAKRGQDVALRCDPISGHVSLFWYQQALGQGPEFLTYFQNEAQLDKSGLPSDRFFAERPEGSVSTLKIQRTQQEDSAVYLCASQPGSYNEQFFGPGTRLTVL.

The chain uses TRBV18 and TRBJ1-2; D possibly corresponds to TRBD1 (5 bases). Germline-derived CDR1 and CDR2 are KGHSH and LQKENI. The CDR3 loop spans 19 amino acids. V shed 2 bases and J shed 3 bases, with 25 bases lying between them. The CDR3 loop reads CASSPFELPRTPVDYGYTF. CDR3 sequence (DNA): TGTGCCAGCTCACCATTTGAATTGCCTAGGACACCCGTGGACTATGGCTACACCTTC.

This clone was recorded only once. The rearrangement uses TRBV6-1 and TRBJ2-1; weak D call: TRBD2 (7 bases). The CDR3 length is 17 residues. V lost 0 bases and J lost 0, with 12 bases in between. Germline CDR1 is MNHNS and CDR2 is SASEGT. The DNA for the CDR3 is TGTGCCAGCAGTGAAGCCCGGGGGGCCTACTCCTACAATGAGCAGTTCTTC. It yields the protein CASSEARGAYSYNEQFF.

The V gene is TRBV28, the J gene TRBJ1-1, with D possibly TRBD1 on 5 matching bases. Germline V gene sequence: CDR1 MDHEN, CDR2 SYDVKM. The CDR3 spans 15 residues. V lost 2 bases and J 1 base, leaving 11 bases between the germline ends. The CDR3 reads CASSLLGGENTEAFF. The CDR3 DNA is TGTGCCAGCAGTTTACTGGGGGGAGAGAACACTGAAGCTTTCTTT.

J is TRBJ2-7 and V is TRBV28; 9 positions match TRBD2. V dropped 8 bases and J dropped 1; count of bases not matched to a gene: 9. The CDR3 runs to 15 residues. Germline loops: CDR1 MDHEN, CDR2 SYDVKM. The CDR3 nucleotides are TGTGCCAGCCAACCGGGACTAGCAACATCCTACGAGCAGTACTTC. Protein: CASQPGLATSYEQYF.

The gene calls are TRBV27 and TRBJ2-1, with TRBD2 matching 11 bases. Trimming at V came to 3 bases and at J to 4 bases, leaving 2 bases not matched to a gene. The germline gives CDR1 MNHEY, CDR2 SMNVEV (reference sequence). The CDR3 is made up of 15 amino acids. This CDR3 is CASSFSGRGYNEQFF. As DNA, the CDR3 is TGTGCCAGCAGTTTTAGCGGGAGGGGATACAATGAGCAGTTCTTC.

This chain links TRBV5-8 with TRBJ2-7; D is perhaps TRBD2 (5 bases). This CDR3 contains 15 residues. Germline V gene sequence: CDR1 SGHTS, CDR2 YDEGEE. The ends were cut back, 0 bases at V and 5 bases at J, with 15 bases in the middle. The CDR3 here is CASSLAGIAMDEQYF. Here the CDR3 DNA reads TGTGCCAGCAGCTTGGCCGGTATAGCGATGGACGAGCAGTACTTC.

The J gene is TRBJ2-5, the V gene TRBV4-1; tentative D call: TRBD2 (6 bases). Germline values: CDR1 MGHRA, CDR2 YSYEKL. V shed 4 bases and J shed 1 base, with 16 bases lying between them. The CDR3 is 16 amino acids. The CDR3 loop is CASSPVGGRPQETQYF. For the CDR3, the DNA is TGCGCCAGCAGCCCCGTGGGGGGACGCCCCCAAGAGACCCAGTACTTC.

This chain links TRBV6-1 with TRBJ1-1; 8 nucleotides align to TRBD1. With 0 bases clipped from V and 3 bases from J, the junction kept 15 bases outside the gene matches. This CDR3 is built from 19 residues. Germline loops: CDR1 MNHNS, CDR2 SASEGT. CDR3 in amino acids: CASSEAPFGRGLLDTEAFF. Here the CDR3 DNA reads TGTGCCAGCAGTGAAGCCCCCTTTGGCAGGGGGCTTTTGGACACTGAAGCTTTCTTT.

This clone was seen a single time. The chain couples TRBV4-1 to TRBJ2-3; no firm D call. Germline V lookup: CDR1 MGHRA, CDR2 YSYEKL. This CDR3 comprises 14 residues. The germline V and J ends were trimmed by 6 bases and 2 bases, with 12 bases remaining between them. CDR3 sequence reads: CASSRAVSTDTQYF. CDR3 bases: TGCGCCAGCAGTAGAGCAGTTTCCACAGATACGCAGTATTTT.

The chain is built from TRBV29-1 and TRBJ2-7; D is perhaps TRBD1 (6 bases). The CDR3 spans 14 residues. In germline, CDR1 is SQVTM, CDR2 ANQGSEA. With 4 bases removed from V and 7 bases from J, the gap between germline ends came to 20 bases. CDR3 in amino acids: CSVVAPTQGREQYF. CDR3 nucleotides: TGCAGCGTTGTTGCCCCTACACAGGGTAGGGAGCAGTACTTC.

The genes are TRBV4-2 and TRBJ1-1; 9 bases are shared with TRBD1. CDR3 length equals 16 residues. V trimming: 3 bases; J trimming: 0 bases; junction bases outside the gene matches: 5. Germline V gene lookup returns CDR1 LGHNA and CDR2 YNFKEQ. CDR3 coding DNA: TGTGCCAGCAGCCACCAATACAGGGGGCTGAACACTGAAGCTTTCTTT. This sequence encodes CASSHQYRGLNTEAFF.

The chain joins TRBV7-2 to TRBJ1-1; D is undetermined. Between the trimmed V and J ends, which lost 5 bases and 8 bases, there was a span of 9 bases. Germline V CDR1 and CDR2: SGHTA, FQGNSA. This CDR3 is built from 11 residues. In DNA form, the CDR3 reads TGTGCCAGCAGCCTAGGCAGGGAAGCTTTCTTT. Translation: CASSLGREAFF.

The rearrangement joins TRBV19 to TRBJ1-5; D is perhaps TRBD1 (5 bases). Germline CDR1 reads LNHDA; CDR2 reads SQIVND (reference sequence). V lost 9 bases and J 5 bases, leaving 23 bases between the germline ends. This CDR3 is 16 amino acids long. As DNA, the CDR3 is TGTGCCAGCCGCAATGATCCCACGGCGGGGGATCAGCCCCAGCATTTT. The encoded protein is CASRNDPTAGDQPQHF.

The V call is TRBV27, the J call TRBJ1-5; D remains ambiguous. Germline V gene data show CDR1 as MNHEY and CDR2 as SMNVEV (reference sequence). The CDR3 is 15 amino acids. Trimming shortened V by 5 bases and J by 1 base, and 12 bases separated the two germline ends. In DNA form, the CDR3 reads TGTGCCAGCAGTCCTCATGGGCAAAGCAATCAGCCCCAGCATTTT. Translated: CASSPHGQSNQPQHF.

The chain combines TRBV20-1 with TRBJ2-7, with D uncertain. V was shortened by 6 bases and J by 4 bases, with 7 bases between the two germline ends. This CDR3 is 10 amino acids long. Germline V lookup: CDR1 DFQATT, CDR2 SNEGSKA (reference sequence). The CDR3 nucleotides read TGCAGTGCCTCGGTTTACGAGCAGTACTTC. Translation gives CSASVYEQYF.

Comment on this clone: This CDR3 is also generated by other DNA sequences in the sample. The genes are TRBV27 and TRBJ1-2, with 11 bases identical to TRBD1. The CDR3 is 13 residues long. From germline, CDR1 is MNHEY and CDR2 SMNVEV (reference sequence). The V and J ends lost 6 bases and 8 bases, in that order; junction bases with no gene match: 5. The CDR3: CASSLGQGGGYTF. The CDR3 region has the DNA TGTGCCAGCAGCCTGGGACAGGGGGGCGGCTACACCTTC.

The rearrangement uses TRBV6-1 and TRBJ2-1; D perhaps matches TRBD2 (6 bases). Per germline, CDR1 MNHNS and CDR2 SASEGT. CDR3 length: 16 residues. The V gene lost 2 bases and the J gene lost 5 bases, with 16 bases spanning the gap. The CDR3 DNA reads TGTGCCAGCAGTGAATATTGGGGAGGTGAGAACAATGAGCAGTTCTTC. It codes for CASSEYWGGENNEQFF.

The chain's CDR3 is CASSSRGAGYGYTF. The CDR3 DNA follows: TGTGCCAGCAGCTCCCGGGGGGCAGGCTATGGCTACACCTTC. The chain uses TRBV5-6 and TRBJ1-2, with a tentative D call TRBD1 (6 bases). V was shortened by 3 bases and J by 4 bases, with 13 bases between the two germline ends. The CDR3 length is 14 residues. Germline V lookup: CDR1 SGHDT, CDR2 YYEEEE.

The V and J genes are TRBV9 and TRBJ2-7, with D possibly matching TRBD2 (6 bases). CDR1 and CDR2 from the germline V gene are SGDLS and YYNGEE. V gave up 3 bases and J gave up 12 bases, with 16 bases separating them. The CDR3 length is 12 residues. CDR3 DNA sequence: TGTGCCAGCAGCGGGGACGGGCGGGAACGGTACTTC. It codes for CASSGDGRERYF.

V is TRBV7-9 and J is TRBJ1-4; D gene unclear. The germline V gene encodes CDR1 SEHNR and CDR2 FQNEAQ (reference sequence). The CDR3 runs to 18 residues. V lost 4 bases, J lost 0 bases, and 18 bases lay in between. The CDR3 sequence is CASSSLKAITPTNEKLFF. CDR3 bases: TGTGCCAGCAGCTCCCTGAAGGCCATTACCCCAACTAATGAAAAACTGTTTTTT.

The rearrangement links TRBV7-9 to TRBJ1-3, with a weak D call TRBD1 (6 bases). V was trimmed by 3 bases and J by 8 bases, leaving 14 bases between them. In germline, CDR1 is SEHNR, CDR2 FQNEAQ (reference sequence). This CDR3 is built from 14 residues. The CDR3, as DNA: TGTGCCAGCAGCTTCCCAAACAGGGTCGACACCATATATTTT. Translating it yields CASSFPNRVDTIYF.

The chain recombines TRBV10-3 with TRBJ1-6; D gene ambiguous. CDR1 is ENHRY and CDR2 is SYGVKD in the germline V gene. The CDR3 is made up of 19 amino acids. The V and J ends lost 0 bases and 5 bases respectively, with 20 bases between them. The DNA of the CDR3 is TGTGCCATCAGTGAGTCGGTCTTTTTAGGTAACCAGGATAATTCACCCCTCCACTTT. As protein: CAISESVFLGNQDNSPLHF.

The rearrangement links TRBV11-2 to TRBJ2-7, with 13 bases that match TRBD2. V trimming: 0 bases; J trimming: 5 bases; junction bases outside the gene matches: 10. The CDR3 is 18 amino acids. CDR1 and CDR2 (germline): SGHAT, FQNNGV. CDR3 in DNA: TGTGCCAGCAGCTTAGATGAAGGGACTAGCGGGGTTATTGACGAGCAGTACTTC. It yields the protein CASSLDEGTSGVIDEQYF. Based on the CDR3 plus reference TRBV11-2 and TRBJ2-7, the full variable domain is EAGVAQSPRYKIIEKRQSVAFWCNPISGHATLYWYQQILGQGPKLLIQFQNNGVVDDSQLPKDRFSAERLKGVDSTLKIQPAKLEDSAVYLCASSLDEGTSGVIDEQYFGPGTRLTVT.

The gene calls are TRBV27 and TRBJ2-3, with 9 bases lining up with TRBD1. This CDR3 is built from 13 residues. From germline, CDR1 is MNHEY and CDR2 SMNVEV (reference sequence). V trimming: 10 bases; J trimming: 3 bases; junction bases outside the gene matches: 5. CDR3: CATRDRETDTQYF. DNA of the CDR3: TGTGCCACCCGGGACAGGGAGACAGATACGCAGTATTTT.

The chain is built from TRBV6-1 and TRBJ2-3, with D possibly matching TRBD2 (5 bases). The CDR3 contains 15 residues. V was shortened by 0 bases and J by 1 base, with 8 bases between the two germline ends. Germline loops: CDR1 MNHNS, CDR2 SASEGT. For the CDR3, the DNA is TGTGCCAGCAGTGAAGCCCTCGGGGGCACAGATACGCAGTATTTT. Its protein is CASSEALGGTDTQYF.

Points on this clone: Distinct nucleotide sequences in the sample also encode this CDR3. This rearrangement joins TRBV28 to TRBJ2-7; D is uncertain. CDR3 size: 12 residues. Germline CDR1 and CDR2: MDHEN and SYDVKM. V lost 5 bases and J 0 bases, leaving 5 bases between the germline ends. The DNA of the CDR3 is TGTGCCAGCAGTCCCCACTCCTACGAGCAGTACTTC. Residues: CASSPHSYEQYF.